This T cell receptor beta chain derives from a study of blood T cell repertoires in COVID-19. Clones were sequenced by immunoSEQ multiplex PCR, and TCRdb holds only the in-frame ones, with some missing. The sample has some 90,000 clones, around three quarters seen once. This CDR3 is built from 15 residues. V shed 3 bases and J 4 bases; nucleotides not matched to a gene: 6. Germline-derived CDR1 and CDR2 are SGHVS and FQNEAQ. Sequencing input: peripheral blood. The receptor was derived from a woman aged 55-69 years in a cohort sampled during active or convalescent COVID-19. The gene calls are TRBV7-8 and TRBJ2-5; 9 positions match TRBD2. CDR3 sequence (DNA): TGTGCCAGCAGCTTCTTAGCGGGGGCGACAGAGACCCAGTACTTC. This sequence encodes CASSFLAGATETQYF.